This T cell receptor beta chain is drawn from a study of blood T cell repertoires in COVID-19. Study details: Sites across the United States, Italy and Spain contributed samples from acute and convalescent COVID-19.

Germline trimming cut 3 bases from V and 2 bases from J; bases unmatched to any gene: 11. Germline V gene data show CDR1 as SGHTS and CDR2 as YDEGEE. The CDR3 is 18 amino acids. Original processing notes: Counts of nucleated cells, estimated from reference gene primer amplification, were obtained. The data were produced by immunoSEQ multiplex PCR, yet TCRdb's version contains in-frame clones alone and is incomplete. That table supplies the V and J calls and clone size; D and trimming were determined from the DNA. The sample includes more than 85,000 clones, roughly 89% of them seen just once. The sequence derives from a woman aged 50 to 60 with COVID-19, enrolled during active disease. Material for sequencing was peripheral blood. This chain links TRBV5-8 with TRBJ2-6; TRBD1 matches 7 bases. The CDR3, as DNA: TGTGCCAGCAGCTCCAACAGGGGAATAATCCCTGGGGCCAACGTCCTGACTTTC. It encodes CASSSNRGIIPGANVLTF.